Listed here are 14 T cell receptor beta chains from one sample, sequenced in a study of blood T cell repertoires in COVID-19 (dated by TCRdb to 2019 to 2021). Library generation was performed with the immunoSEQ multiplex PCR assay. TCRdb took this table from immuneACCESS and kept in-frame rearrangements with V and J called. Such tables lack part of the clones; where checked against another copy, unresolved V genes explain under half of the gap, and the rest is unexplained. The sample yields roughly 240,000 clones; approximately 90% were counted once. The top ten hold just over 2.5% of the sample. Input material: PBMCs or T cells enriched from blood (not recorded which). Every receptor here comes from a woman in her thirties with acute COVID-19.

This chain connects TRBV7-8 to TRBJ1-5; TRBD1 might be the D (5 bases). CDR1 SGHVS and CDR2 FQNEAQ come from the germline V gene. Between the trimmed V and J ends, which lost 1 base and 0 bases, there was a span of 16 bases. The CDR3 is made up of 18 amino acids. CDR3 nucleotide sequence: TGTGCCAGCAGCTTAGAGGCCCAGGGAGGTGTTAGCAATCAGCCCCAGCATTTT. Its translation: CASSLEAQGGVSNQPQHF.

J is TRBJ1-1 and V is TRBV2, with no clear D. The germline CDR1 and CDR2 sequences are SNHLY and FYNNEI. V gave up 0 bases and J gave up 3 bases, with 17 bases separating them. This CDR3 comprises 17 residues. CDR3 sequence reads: CASSEALREGLDTEAFF. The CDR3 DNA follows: TGTGCCAGCAGTGAAGCGCTTCGGGAAGGGTTGGACACTGAAGCTTTCTTT.

This CDR3 is CASRDSSNYGYTF. The CDR3 DNA reads TGTGCCAGTAGGGACAGCTCAAACTATGGCTACACCTTC. The chain is built from TRBV28 and TRBJ1-2, with 7 bases aligning to TRBD1. CDR3 length equals 13 residues. With V trimmed by 9 bases and J by 2 bases, 6 bases remained unmatched. Germline V gene data show CDR1 as MDHEN and CDR2 as SYDVKM.

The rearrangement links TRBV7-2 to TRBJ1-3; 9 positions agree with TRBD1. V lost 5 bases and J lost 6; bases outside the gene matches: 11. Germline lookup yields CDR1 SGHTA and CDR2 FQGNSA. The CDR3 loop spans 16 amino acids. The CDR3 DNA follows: TGTGCCAGCAGCCTTTGGGGGACAGGGATTGAAAACACCATATATTTT. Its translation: CASSLWGTGIENTIYF.

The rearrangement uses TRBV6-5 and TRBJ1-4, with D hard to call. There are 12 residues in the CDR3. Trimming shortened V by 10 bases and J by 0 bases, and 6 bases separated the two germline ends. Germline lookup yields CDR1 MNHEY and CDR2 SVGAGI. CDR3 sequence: CAMGATNEKLFF. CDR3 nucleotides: TGTGCCATGGGCGCAACTAATGAAAAACTGTTTTTT.

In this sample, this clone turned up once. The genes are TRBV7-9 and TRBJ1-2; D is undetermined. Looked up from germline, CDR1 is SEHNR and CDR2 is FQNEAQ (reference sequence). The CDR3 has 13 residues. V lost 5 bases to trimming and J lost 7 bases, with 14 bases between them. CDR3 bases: TGTGCCAGCAGCCTCCCTATTTCGGGTGGCTACACCTTC. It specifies CASSLPISGGYTF.

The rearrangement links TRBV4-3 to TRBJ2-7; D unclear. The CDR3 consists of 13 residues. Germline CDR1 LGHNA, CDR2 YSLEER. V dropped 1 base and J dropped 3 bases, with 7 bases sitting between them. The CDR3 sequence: CASSQGVRYEQYF. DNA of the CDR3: TGCGCCAGCAGCCAAGGCGTGCGCTACGAGCAGTACTTC.

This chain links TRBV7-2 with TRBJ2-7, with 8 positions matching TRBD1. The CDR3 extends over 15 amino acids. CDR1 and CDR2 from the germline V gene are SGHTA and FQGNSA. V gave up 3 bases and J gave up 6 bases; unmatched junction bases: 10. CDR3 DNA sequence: TGTGCCAGCAGCTTTGGACAGGGAACTTCTCTCGAGCAGTACTTC. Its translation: CASSFGQGTSLEQYF.

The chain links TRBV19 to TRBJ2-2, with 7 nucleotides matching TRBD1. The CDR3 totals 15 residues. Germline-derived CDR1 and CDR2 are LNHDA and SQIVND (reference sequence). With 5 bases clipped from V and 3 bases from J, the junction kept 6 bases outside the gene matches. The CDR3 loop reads CASSPPGTDTGELFF. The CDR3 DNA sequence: TGTGCCAGTAGTCCCCCCGGGACAGACACCGGGGAGCTGTTTTTT.

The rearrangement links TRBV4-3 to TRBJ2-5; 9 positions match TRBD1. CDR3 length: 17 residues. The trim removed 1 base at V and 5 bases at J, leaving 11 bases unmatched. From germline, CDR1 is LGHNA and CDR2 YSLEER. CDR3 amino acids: CASSQGLLTGGEETQYF. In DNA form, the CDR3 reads TGCGCCAGCAGCCAAGGACTTCTGACAGGGGGTGAGGAGACCCAGTACTTC.

The CDR3 coding sequence is TGTGCCAGCAGTTCAATCAGGGGCGTGGGGACTGAAGCTTTCTTT. It is translated as CASSSIRGVGTEAFF. V gene TRBV6-5 combines with J gene TRBJ1-1, with D perhaps TRBD1 (6 bases). Per germline, CDR1 MNHEY and CDR2 SVGAGI. The CDR3 contains 15 residues. V lost 4 bases and J lost 5, with 17 bases in between.

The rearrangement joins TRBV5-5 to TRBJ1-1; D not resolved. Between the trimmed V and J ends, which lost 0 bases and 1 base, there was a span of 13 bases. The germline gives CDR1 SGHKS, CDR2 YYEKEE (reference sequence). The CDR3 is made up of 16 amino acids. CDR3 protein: CASSLASAGENTEAFF. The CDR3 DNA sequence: TGTGCCAGCAGCTTGGCTAGTGCCGGGGAGAACACTGAAGCTTTCTTT.

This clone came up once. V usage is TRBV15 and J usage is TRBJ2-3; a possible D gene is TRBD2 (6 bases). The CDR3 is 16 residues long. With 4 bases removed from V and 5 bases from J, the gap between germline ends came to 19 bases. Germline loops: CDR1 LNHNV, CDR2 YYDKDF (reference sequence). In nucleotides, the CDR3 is TGTGCCACCAGCACCTCCTTAGCGGACCGGGGAGATACGCAGTATTTT. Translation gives CATSTSLADRGDTQYF.

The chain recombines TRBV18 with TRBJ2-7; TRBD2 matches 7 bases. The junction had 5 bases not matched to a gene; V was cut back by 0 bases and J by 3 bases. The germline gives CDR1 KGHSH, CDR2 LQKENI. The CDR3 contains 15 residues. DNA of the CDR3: TGTGCCAGCTCACCACCGGGAGGGGCCGGCTACGAGCAGTACTTC. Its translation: CASSPPGGAGYEQYF.